Sequencing of this T cell receptor (beta chain) was carried out in a study of T cell responses to AZD1222 COVID-19 vaccine. The CDR3 extends over 13 amino acids. V was pared by 5 bases and J by 0 bases, with 9 bases between. Germline-derived CDR1 and CDR2 are SGHDT and YYEEEE. The method was immunoSEQ multiplex PCR; TCRdb's version includes in-frame clones alone and lacks a portion of them. The sample carries roughly 150,000 clones, about nine tenths recorded once. The material was peripheral blood, obtained on day 0 of AZD1222 vaccination. The TCR sequence derives from an adult in good health. J is TRBJ2-7 and V is TRBV5-6; maybe TRBD2 (5 bases). The CDR3 sequence is CASSGGPSYEQYF. CDR3 nucleotide sequence: TGTGCCAGCAGTGGAGGACCCTCCTACGAGCAGTACTTC.